This TCR beta chain was recovered during a study of cytomegalovirus exposure and HLA in healthy donors. The CDR3 is 13 residues long. V was clipped by 4 bases and J by 8 bases, with 14 bases between them. Germline assignment: CDR1 MNHNS and CDR2 SASEGT. This clone was detected only a few times. Clones were sequenced by immunoSEQ multiplex PCR, and TCRdb holds only the in-frame ones, with some missing. The sample holds about 150,000 clones; roughly 86% are singletons and the top ten take 4.5%. The chain employs TRBV6-1 and TRBJ1-2; TRBD1 is a possible D gene (6 bases). The sequencing sample was made of PBMCs. The receptor's source is a man aged 18 to 29 in good health and CMV-seropositive. CDR3 region: CASSVGTSGGYTF. The CDR3 DNA is TGTGCCAGCAGTGTAGGGACATCTGGGGGCTACACCTTC.